Described below is a single T cell receptor (beta chain) sequence and its context. The trim removed 6 bases at V and 4 bases at J, leaving 7 bases unmatched. This CDR3 region has 15 residues. In germline, CDR1 is LGHDT, CDR2 YNNKEL (reference sequence). Only in-frame clones appear in the TCRdb table, and some are missing; sequencing was by immunoSEQ multiplex PCR. The table shows fewer than 200,000 clones, with 85% occurring only once. The data were taken from a study of blood T cell repertoires in COVID-19. Study context: T cells, B-cell-depleted T cells, or PBMCs supplied cDNA or gDNA.

The TCR sequence derives from a woman in her fifties or sixties with COVID-19, enrolled during active disease. Sequenced: peripheral blood. The chain links TRBV3-1 (or the pseudogene TRBV3-2) to TRBJ2-5, with 11 bases that match TRBD2. This chain's CDR3 is CASRNLAGGTETQYF. CDR3 DNA: TGTGCCAGCAGGAACCTAGCGGGGGGAACAGAGACCCAGTACTTC.